This T cell receptor beta chain was captured by sequencing in a study of beta chain features in type 1 diabetes (dated 2018 in TCRdb). Study-level background: Mean age, gender distribution, total cell number and subset yield were not different between patients and healthy donors. In the study, recently diagnosed type 1 diabetes patients and matched healthy donors were compared on the TCRB repertoires of their sorted circulating CD4+ T cell subsets. A total of some 100,000,000 sorted cells were examined across all samples, and a strong correlation was observed between cell number per subset and RNA yield. Whereas all 30 or so donors provided naive and central memory subsets, regulatory and stem cell-like memory subsets were isolated from just 8 patients and about eight healthy donors. What the study reported, not specific to this receptor: Naive, central memory and regulatory TCRB repertoires appeared to be more similar among patients than among healthy donors. Sequencing cDNA rather than genomic DNA could over-represent highly expressing activated cells, although activation and CD3 levels did not differ between groups. In all four CD4+ subsets, TCRB CDR3 length was moderately but significantly shorter in type 1 diabetes patients. Because the HLA sub-analyses included only small numbers of individuals, any influence of HLA type on TCRB rearrangement was left unresolved. At VDJ recombination sites, type 1 diabetes patients had fewer insertions and more deleted nucleotides, which implies abnormalities in thymic rearrangement. Shorter templates might have been favored by PCR, but patient and control samples were amplified and corrected together, so both groups would have been affected equally by any skew.

With respect to this clone: Its antigen is still unknown. No base qualities exist here, and no much larger clone lies one base off it.

The High Capacity cDNA Reverse Transcription Kit was used to reverse transcribe all of the isolated RNA, meaning that expressed TCRB transcripts were what got sequenced. Naive, central memory and regulatory T cell samples underwent deep immunoSEQ sequencing, averaging roughly 3.4 million total reads per sample. Sorted cells were lysed in RLT buffer and RNA was extracted with DNase-treated RNeasy Micro or Mini kits, depending on cell number. Each cell subset was processed on its own to prevent cross-contamination, while patient and healthy donor samples were processed together. Using the immunoSEQ multiplex PCR, TCRB sequences were amplified from cDNA into 87-bp fragments spanning the CDR3 region. Amplicons were sequenced on the Illumina HiSeq platform. Processing in the source paper ran as follows. Synthetic template baselines were used to correct PCR bias computationally, reads within Hamming distance 2 were collapsed, and singletons that could not be merged were discarded. Reads were aligned to IMGT to assign V, D and J genes, CDR3 length, and insertions or deletions at six rearrangement sites. Clonotype counts were normalized to sorted cell number within each subset before computing true diversity and Gini coefficients with the tcR R package. The overlap coefficient, calculated on TCRB nucleotide sequences, was used to measure repertoire sharing. As a proxy for the pre-selection repertoire, out-of-frame TCRB sequences from naive cells were analyzed. This immuneACCESS table, as held by TCRdb, lists in-frame sequences with V and J called but not all clones. Of the missing ones, under half trace to an unresolved V gene in checked studies; the others have no known cause. V and J calls plus clone size are reproduced from that table; the DNA served to infer D and trimming. In this sample the table shows around 710,000 clones, around 11% of which occur a single time. The ten largest clonotypes hold more than 0.095% of the sample.

The trim is 4 bases for V and 5 bases for J, with a gap of 19 bases between the germline ends. The CDR3 covers 16 residues, taking in both the cysteine and the phenylalanine. Left in the record is the CDR3 DNA by itself, 48 bases read in frame from the first base. Taken from the germline V gene, the CDR1 and CDR2 loops are SGHTA and FQGNSA. From each donor, a single peripheral blood sample of approximately 110 mL on average was drawn into heparinised tubes. Using a panel that included CD45RO, CCR7, CD25, CD127, CD95 and CD27, naive, central memory, regulatory and stem cell-like memory CD4+ T cells were sorted on a BD FACSAria II. A purity above 95% was achieved for all sorted populations. PBMCs were isolated right away by Lymphoprep density gradient centrifugation and were stained directly, without culture. So that batch effects would be minimized, each experiment stained and sorted samples in pairs, pairing one healthy donor with one patient.

Sequenced input: naive CD4+ T cells from blood. According to the study, the label for this sample's cell subset or site signals: true naive CD4+ T cells. The sequence came from a young man with type 1 diabetes. The rearranged segments are TRBV7-2 and TRBJ2-3; the D segment is perhaps TRBD1 or TRBD2, each sharing 5 matched bases. The DNA sequence is as follows: TGTGCCAGCAGCTCGATGGGAGCCGGGACGGTAGATACGCAGTATTTT. This gives the protein CASSSMGAGTVDTQYF. The full variable domain, completed from the reference TRBV7-2 and TRBJ2-3 proteins outside the CDR3, reads GAGVSQSPSNKVTEKGKDVELRCDPISGHTALYWYRQSLGQGLEFLIYFQGNSAPDKSGLPSDRFSAERTGGSVSTLTIQRTQQEDSAVYLCASSSMGAGTVDTQYFGPGTRLTVL.